The clone carrying this T cell receptor beta chain was seen once. The V end was cut by 1 base, the J end by 5 bases, with 12 bases between. The germline gives CDR1 PRHDT, CDR2 FYEKMQ (reference sequence). The CDR3 length is 14 residues. Clones were sequenced by immunoSEQ multiplex PCR, and TCRdb holds only the in-frame ones, with some missing. The top ten hold about 8.9% of the sample, which has under 250,000 clones, 81% seen once. In terms of age and location, participants ranged from roughly 18 to 100 years and lived in about two dozen US areas. Which cohort a participant joined came from the clinical history participants gave. This record belongs to a study of blood T cell repertoires in COVID-19. Whole-study context: Acute-phase and convalescent COVID-19 samples originated in the United States, Italy and Spain. The analysed material was cDNA or gDNA that came from T cells, B-cell-depleted T cells, or PBMCs.

The TCR comes from a woman aged 50 to 60 with acute COVID-19. V usage is TRBV13 and J usage is TRBJ2-7, with D possibly being TRBD1 (5 bases). Specimen: PBMCs or T cells enriched from blood (not recorded which). The chain's CDR3 is CASSLAQDRDEQYF. The CDR3 DNA sequence: TGTGCCAGCAGCTTAGCACAGGATCGCGACGAGCAGTACTTC. The full variable domain, with the rest looked up from reference TRBV13 and TRBJ2-7, is AAGVIQSPRHLIKEKRETATLKCYPIPRHDTVYWYQQGPGQDPQFLISFYEKMQSDKGSIPDRFSAQQFSDYHSELNMSSLELGDSALYFCASSLAQDRDEQYFGPGTRLTVT.